The rows below give T cell receptor beta chains drawn from one sample of a study of beta chain features in type 1 diabetes. Sequencing was performed with immunoSEQ multiplex PCR; in TCRdb, only in-frame clones are kept and a portion is missing. The table records hundreds of thousands of clones, 10% to 15% of them present only once. The source material was naive CD4+ T cells from blood. These receptors came from a woman aged 18 to 35 with type 1 diabetes. The CDR3 runs from the conserved cysteine through the conserved F or W. D genes are given only for firm matches. Only part of the rows carry a size: once, few, many, or a class if the clone is expanded.

-	TRBJ1-2	TRBD1	TRBV5-1	CASSFTGQGYGYTF	TGCGCCAGCAGCTTCACCGGACAGGGATATGGCTACACCTTC
few	TRBJ2-5	-	TRBV25-1	CASSEPLVFETQYF	TGTGCCAGCAGTGAACCCCTAGTTTTCGAGACCCAGTACTTC
few	TRBJ2-2	TRBD1	TRBV5-1	CASRSTGSNTGELFF	TGCGCCAGCAGGTCGACAGGGTCAAACACCGGGGAGCTGTTTTTT
few	TRBJ2-2	TRBD2	TRBV11-2	CASSLVRGTPYTGELFF	TGTGCCAGCAGCTTAGTGCGGGGGACCCCCTACACCGGGGAGCTGTTTTTT
few	TRBJ1-5	-	TRBV19	CASSPAYRLRQPQHF	TGTGCCAGTAGTCCGGCCTACAGGCTCAGGCAGCCCCAGCATTTT
-	TRBJ2-7	TRBD1	TRBV7-9	CASSSQHRDSTYEQYF	TGTGCCAGCAGCTCCCAACACCGGGACAGCACCTACGAGCAGTACTTC
-	TRBJ1-5	TRBD1	TRBV9	CASSKQGSNQPQHF	TGTGCCAGCAGCAAACAGGGGAGCAATCAGCCCCAGCATTTT
-	TRBJ2-1	TRBD1	TRBV11-3	CASSRTGDSSYNEQFF	TGTGCCAGCAGCCGTACAGGGGATAGCTCCTACAATGAGCAGTTCTTC
few	TRBJ2-2	TRBD2	TRBV7-9	CASRGAGGTGELFF	TGTGCCAGCAGAGGAGCGGGAGGCACCGGGGAGCTGTTTTTT
-	TRBJ2-1	-	TRBV10-3	CAISAGANEQFF	TGTGCCATCAGTGCGGGAGCCAATGAGCAGTTCTTC
-	TRBJ2-7	-	TRBV7-6	CASSPPLGGQYF	TGTGCCAGCAGCCCCCCCCTAGGGGGGCAGTACTTC
few	TRBJ2-5	-	TRBV21-1	CASRPGSIFEETQYF	TGTGCCAGCAGACCGGGATCTATCTTTGAAGAGACCCAGTACTTC
-	TRBJ2-7	-	TRBV4-1	CASSQPDSVYEQYF	TGCGCCAGCAGCCAACCCGACAGCGTCTACGAGCAGTACTTC
-	TRBJ2-1	TRBD2	TRBV10-3	CAITKSGSSYNEQFF	TGTGCCATCACCAAAAGCGGGAGCTCCTACAATGAGCAGTTCTTC
-	TRBJ1-2	-	TRBV19	CAPLGRGPISF	TGTGCTCCCCTGGGCAGGGGACCGATTTCCTTC
few	TRBJ2-5	-	TRBV12-5	CASGLPPRGETQYF	TGTGCTAGTGGTTTGCCCCCCCGGGGGGAGACCCAGTACTTC
-	TRBJ2-5	-	TRBV30	CAWQGPQETQYF	TGTGCCTGGCAGGGGCCCCAAGAGACCCAGTACTTC
-	TRBJ2-2	TRBD1	TRBV7-2	CASSPRQGSGELFF	TGTGCCAGCAGCCCCAGACAGGGGTCCGGGGAGCTGTTTTTT
few	TRBJ1-5	-	TRBV4-1	CASSQGIGRSLGQPQHF	TGCGCCAGCAGCCAAGGTATTGGCAGATCGCTTGGTCAGCCCCAGCATTTT
few	TRBJ1-1	TRBD1	TRBV30	CAWTRDRVGTEAFF	TGTGCGTGGACCCGGGACAGGGTAGGCACTGAAGCTTTCTTT
-	TRBJ1-2	TRBD1	TRBV18	CASSTDRDYGYTF	TGTGCCAGCTCAACGGACAGGGACTATGGCTACACCTTC
few	TRBJ2-5	-	TRBV2	CASRTGQETQYF	TGTGCCAGCAGGACAGGACAAGAGACCCAGTACTTC
few	TRBJ1-5	-	TRBV21-1	CASSNRDANQPQHF	TGTGCCAGCAGCAATCGGGATGCGAATCAGCCCCAGCATTTT
-	TRBJ2-3	TRBD2	TRBV12-5	CARQGLTSGAGDTQYF	TGTGCTAGGCAGGGCCTGACTAGCGGGGCCGGCGATACGCAGTATTTT
-	TRBJ1-2	-	TRBV29-1	CSEGSGGVGYTF	TGCAGCGAGGGTAGTGGAGGAGTAGGCTACACCTTC
few	TRBJ1-5	TRBD1	TRBV5-6	CASSFQGAGVQPQHF	TGTGCCAGCAGCTTCCAGGGGGCAGGAGTTCAGCCCCAGCATTTT
-	TRBJ2-5	TRBD1	TRBV7-2	CASSLRDRARTQYF	TGTGCCAGCAGCCTTAGGGACAGGGCCAGGACCCAGTACTTC
few	TRBJ2-1	TRBD2	TRBV6-5	CASSYSRTSGYNEQFF	TGTGCCAGCAGTTACTCGAGGACTAGCGGCTACAATGAGCAGTTCTTC
few	TRBJ2-2	-	TRBV25-1	CASSGRDTGELFF	TGTGCCAGCAGTGGACGGGACACCGGGGAGCTGTTTTTT
-	TRBJ1-2	TRBD1	TRBV2	CASSRESQGGYTF	TGTGCCAGCAGTCGAGAATCACAGGGGGGCTACACCTTC
-	TRBJ2-1	TRBD2	TRBV5-4	CASSLSGRAEYHEQFF	TGTGCCAGCAGCCTAAGCGGGAGGGCCGAATACCATGAGCAGTTCTTC
-	TRBJ2-7	-	TRBV23-1	CASNDTGYNSYEQYF	TGCGCCAGCAACGATACAGGGTATAACTCCTACGAGCAGTACTTC
few	TRBJ2-2	-	TRBV9	CASSVGDTNTGELFF	TGTGCCAGCAGCGTAGGGGACACTAACACCGGGGAGCTGTTTTTT